This entry lists 9 T cell receptor beta chains sequenced from one sample in a study of T cell repertoires in cytomegalovirus infection (dated by TCRdb to between 2018 and 2020). Sequencing used an Illumina HiSeq 1500. TCRdb cleaned the public reads at Q25 with fastp, built clones with MiXCR and kept in-frame beta chains. Identical CDR3 proteins give one entry, which carries the most common genes and DNA. The sample table lists about 150,000 distinct CDR3 sequences, about a quarter of them with a count of one. The ten largest clones represent over 9.5% of the sample. The sequenced sample was PBMCs. The receptors originated from a human donor in good health (CMV status not recorded). Some clones in this sample may be carry-over from other donors' samples.

The J gene is TRBJ2-3, the V gene TRBV20-1; 8 positions agree with TRBD1. The germline gives CDR1 DFQATT, CDR2 SNEGSKA (reference sequence). The CDR3 is 13 residues long. J lost 6 bases, V lost 2 bases, and 4 bases had no gene match. The CDR3 bases are TGCAGTGCTAGACAGGGGGCACGCGATACGCAGTATTTT. Protein sequence: CSARQGARDTQYF.

V usage is TRBV28 and J usage is TRBJ2-1; 7 nucleotides match TRBD1. The CDR3 consists of 14 residues. Germline assignment: CDR1 MDHEN and CDR2 SYDVKM. Trimming cost V 6 bases and J 4 bases; bases outside gene matches: 6. The DNA of the CDR3 is TGTGCCAGCAGCGACAGGGAAACATACAATGAGCAGTTCTTC. It codes for CASSDRETYNEQFF.

The chain has TRBV27 and TRBJ1-3; D not certain. V was cut by 0 bases and J by 3 bases, with 3 bases left in between. This CDR3 is built from 13 residues. Germline assignment: CDR1 MNHEY and CDR2 SMNVEV (reference sequence). CDR3 sequence reads: CASSLSLGNTIYF. CDR3 bases: TGTGCCAGCAGTTTATCGCTTGGAAACACCATATATTTT.

Sample share makes this clonotype medium-sized. This sequence joins TRBV7-8 and TRBJ2-3; TRBD2 matches 12 bases. Germline-derived CDR1 and CDR2 are SGHVS and FQNEAQ. The V segment lost 1 base and the J segment 1 base; nucleotides outside the gene matches: 3. This CDR3 is built from 17 residues. The CDR3 sequence is CASSLGTSGARTDTQYF. CDR3 in DNA: TGTGCCAGCAGCTTAGGGACTAGCGGGGCTCGCACAGATACGCAGTATTTT.

This clonotype was seen repeatedly, ten times or more. J is TRBJ1-2 and V is TRBV12-3 or TRBV12-4; D might be TRBD1 (5 bases). The CDR3 runs to 14 residues. V lost 3 bases and J 4 bases, leaving 12 bases between the germline ends. In DNA form, the CDR3 reads TGTGCCAGCAGTTTGGGTGGGGCTGGCTATGGCTACACCTTC. It translates to CASSLGGAGYGYTF.

To note about this clonotype: The CDR3 carries no conserved terminal phenylalanine or tryptophan, so it likely arises from a read error. The chain joins TRBV4-1 to TRBJ1-1; perhaps TRBD1 as D (6 bases). From germline, CDR1 is MGHRA and CDR2 YSYEKL. CDR3 length equals 18 residues. The CDR3 loop reads CASSQESEGVMGSSEAFS. The CDR3 nucleotides are TGTGCCAGCAGCCAAGAATCCGAGGGGGTGATGGGGAGCTCTGAAGCTTTCTCT.

DNA of the CDR3: TGCAGTGCTAGAGAGGGGGAAGGGCCGGGTGAAAAACTGTTTTTT. This sequence encodes CSAREGEGPGEKLFF. The chain couples TRBV20-1 to TRBJ1-4, with a tentative D call TRBD1 (5 bases). The V gene lost 0 bases and the J gene lost 7 bases, with 15 bases spanning the gap. The length of the CDR3 is 15 residues. The germline V gene has CDR1 DFQATT and CDR2 SNEGSKA (reference sequence).

This clonotype was observed at least ten times. The chain carries TRBV28 and TRBJ2-7; 10 bases map to TRBD1. V lost 3 bases, J lost 4 bases, and 6 bases stayed unmatched. Germline V gene data show CDR1 as MDHEN and CDR2 as SYDVKM. The CDR3 length is 15 residues. CDR3 loop: CASSLSTGGGYEQYF. CDR3 coding DNA: TGTGCCAGCAGTTTGTCGACAGGGGGCGGGTACGAGCAGTACTTC.

This clonotype was detected a few times. This chain connects TRBV9 to TRBJ2-1; 9 bases match TRBD2. J gave up 6 bases and V 7 bases, and 2 bases lay outside the gene matches. The CDR3 has 12 residues. The germline CDR1 and CDR2 sequences are SGDLS and YYNGEE. Here the CDR3 reads CASGGGANEQFF. The CDR3 DNA sequence: TGTGCCAGCGGCGGGGGGGCCAATGAGCAGTTCTTC.